This TCR beta chain came from a study of blood T cell repertoires in COVID-19. Study-level background: The origin of the acute and convalescent COVID-19 samples was the United States, Italy and Spain.

In the study's own analysis: Estimates of nucleated cell counts were drawn from the amplification of reference gene primers. Here immunoSEQ multiplex PCR was the method, and the copy in TCRdb shows in-frame clones only, minus some. The D gene and trimming were derived from the DNA, and the V and J assignments and clone size from that table. The sample records roughly 46,000 clones, over 75% being singletons. V was shortened by 4 bases and J by 4 bases, with 20 bases between the two germline ends. In germline, CDR1 is SGHDN, CDR2 FVKESK. The CDR3 extends over 17 amino acids. Sequenced input: peripheral blood. This receptor was obtained from a human donor with active COVID-19. The donor label of this sample is uncertain. This chain links TRBV14 with TRBJ2-1; the D gene is possibly TRBD2 (6 bases). CDR3 in amino acids: CASSRYLSGRDYNEQFF. CDR3 bases: TGTGCCAGCAGCCGATACCTTTCTGGGCGGGATTACAATGAGCAGTTCTTC.